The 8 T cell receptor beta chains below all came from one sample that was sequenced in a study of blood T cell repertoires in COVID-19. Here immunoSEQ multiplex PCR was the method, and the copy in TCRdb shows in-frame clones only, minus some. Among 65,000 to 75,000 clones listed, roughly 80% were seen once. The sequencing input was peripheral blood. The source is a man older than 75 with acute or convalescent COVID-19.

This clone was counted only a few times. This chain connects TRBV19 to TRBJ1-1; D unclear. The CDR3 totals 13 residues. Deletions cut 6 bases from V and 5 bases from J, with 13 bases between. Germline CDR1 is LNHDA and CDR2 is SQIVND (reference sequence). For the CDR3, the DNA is TGTGCCAGTAGCAGTACGAGGCGGACTGAAGCTTTCTTT. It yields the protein CASSSTRRTEAFF.

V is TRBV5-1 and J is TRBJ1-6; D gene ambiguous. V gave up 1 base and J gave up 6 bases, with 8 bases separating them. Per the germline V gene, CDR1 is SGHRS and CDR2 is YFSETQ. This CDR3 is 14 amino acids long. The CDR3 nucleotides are TGCGCCAGCAGCTTGTTCACAGTTAATTCACCCCTCCACTTT. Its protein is CASSLFTVNSPLHF.

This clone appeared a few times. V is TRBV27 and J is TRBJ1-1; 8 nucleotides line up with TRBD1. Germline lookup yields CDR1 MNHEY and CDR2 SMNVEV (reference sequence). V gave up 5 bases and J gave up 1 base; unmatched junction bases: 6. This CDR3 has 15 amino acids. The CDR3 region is CASSPVDRGNTEAFF. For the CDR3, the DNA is TGTGCCAGCAGTCCTGTAGACAGGGGGAACACTGAAGCTTTCTTT.

CDR3 in amino acids: CASSPRGTGGGNSPLHF. CDR3 DNA: TGTGCCAGCAGCCCACGGGGGACAGGGGGCGGAAATTCACCCCTCCACTTT. This chain connects TRBV5-5 to TRBJ1-6; TRBD1 matches 12 bases. The ends lost 4 bases at V and 7 bases at J; junction bases unmatched: 9. The CDR3 is 17 residues long. Germline CDR1 is SGHKS and CDR2 is YYEKEE (reference sequence).

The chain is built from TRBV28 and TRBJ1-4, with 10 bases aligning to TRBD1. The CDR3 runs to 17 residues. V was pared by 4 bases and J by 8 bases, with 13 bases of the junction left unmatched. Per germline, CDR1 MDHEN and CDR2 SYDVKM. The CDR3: CASSSSGTGVADEKLFF. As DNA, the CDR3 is TGTGCCAGCAGTTCCTCCGGGACAGGGGTTGCGGACGAAAAACTGTTTTTT.

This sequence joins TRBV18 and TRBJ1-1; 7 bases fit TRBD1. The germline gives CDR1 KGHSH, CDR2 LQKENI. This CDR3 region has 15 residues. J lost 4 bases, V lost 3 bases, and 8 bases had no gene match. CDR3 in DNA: TGTGCCAGCTCACCCCGGACAGGAGCGGGCACTGAAGCTTTCTTT. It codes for CASSPRTGAGTEAFF.

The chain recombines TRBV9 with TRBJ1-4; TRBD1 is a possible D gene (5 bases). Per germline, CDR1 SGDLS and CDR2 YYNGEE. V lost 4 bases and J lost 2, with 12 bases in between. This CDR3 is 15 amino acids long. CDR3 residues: CASSRKEGTNEKLFF. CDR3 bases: TGTGCCAGCAGCCGAAAGGAGGGGACTAATGAAAAACTGTTTTTT.

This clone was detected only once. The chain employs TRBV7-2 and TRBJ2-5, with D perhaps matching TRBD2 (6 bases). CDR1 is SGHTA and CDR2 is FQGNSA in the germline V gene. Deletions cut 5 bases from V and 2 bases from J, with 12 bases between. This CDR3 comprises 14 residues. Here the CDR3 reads CASSPGSGQETQYF. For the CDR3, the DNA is TGTGCCAGCAGCCCGGGCAGCGGGCAAGAGACCCAGTACTTC.